The 25 T cell receptor beta chains below come from one sample, sequenced in a study of blood T cell repertoires in COVID-19. Sequencing was performed with immunoSEQ multiplex PCR; in TCRdb, only in-frame clones are kept and a portion is missing. Seen here are tens of thousands of clones, around 83% observed once, and the top ten hold approximately 6.5%. Source material: peripheral blood. The receptors were gathered from a man in his 60s with acute or convalescent COVID-19.

The chain links TRBV9 to TRBJ2-2, with 7 bases aligning to TRBD2. Germline V gene lookup returns CDR1 SGDLS and CDR2 YYNGEE. Trimming removed 0 bases from V and 7 bases from J; junction bases left unmatched: 3. The length of the CDR3 is 14 residues. The CDR3 loop reads CASSVGASGGELFF. CDR3 in DNA: TGTGCCAGCAGCGTAGGGGCTAGCGGCGGGGAGCTGTTTTTT.

J is TRBJ1-5 and V is TRBV19, with D possibly TRBD1 on 6 matching bases. Germline-derived CDR1 and CDR2 are LNHDA and SQIVND (reference sequence). The V and J ends lost 2 bases and 6 bases respectively, with 11 bases between them. This CDR3 spans 14 amino acids. The CDR3: CASSIYREGQPQHF. CDR3 nucleotide sequence: TGTGCCAGTAGTATATACAGGGAGGGTCAGCCCCAGCATTTT.

The chain employs TRBV5-1 and TRBJ2-2; 8 nucleotides agree with TRBD2. V gave up 5 bases and J gave up 2 bases; unmatched junction bases: 5. The CDR3 sequence is 15 residues long. CDR1 and CDR2 (germline): SGHRS, YFSETQ. The CDR3 spells CASSLLAVNTGELFF. The CDR3 DNA follows: TGCGCCAGCAGTTTACTAGCGGTTAACACCGGGGAGCTGTTTTTT.

The chain recombines TRBV19 with TRBJ1-5; 12 bases are shared with TRBD1. The CDR3 is 16 amino acids. V dropped 3 bases and J dropped 7; count of bases not matched to a gene: 7. In germline, CDR1 is LNHDA, CDR2 SQIVND (reference sequence). CDR3 nucleotide sequence: TGTGCCAGTAGTATTCTGGGGACAGGGGGCCGGCAGCCCCAGCATTTT. It codes for CASSILGTGGRQPQHF.

V gene TRBV20-1 combines with J gene TRBJ2-7; TRBD2 is a possible D gene (7 bases). V was trimmed by 6 bases and J by 6 bases, leaving 12 bases between them. Germline-derived CDR1 and CDR2 are DFQATT and SNEGSKA (reference sequence). The CDR3 runs to 11 residues. The CDR3 reads CSAEAGAEQYF. CDR3 in DNA: TGCAGTGCCGAGGCGGGGGCCGAGCAGTACTTC.

The chain has TRBV28 and TRBJ1-2; D ambiguous. CDR3 length: 13 amino acids. Per the germline V gene, CDR1 is MDHEN and CDR2 is SYDVKM. Trimming pared 3 bases from V and 2 bases from J, leaving 7 bases between. This CDR3 is CASSLIVNYGYTF. CDR3 sequence (DNA): TGTGCCAGCAGTTTGATAGTGAACTATGGCTACACCTTC.

This clone was seen a handful of times. This chain connects TRBV7-9 to TRBJ1-5, with D unresolved. Germline-derived CDR1 and CDR2 are SEHNR and FQNEAQ (reference sequence). There are 14 residues in the CDR3. The ends were cut back, 2 bases at V and 6 bases at J, with 11 bases in the middle. CDR3 bases: TGTGCCAGCAGCTTATTGGGAGGCGGTCAGCCCCAGCATTTT. This gives the protein CASSLLGGGQPQHF.

The J gene is TRBJ1-5, the V gene TRBV29-1; perhaps TRBD1 as D (6 bases). The CDR3 covers 13 residues. Germline CDR1 reads SQVTM; CDR2 reads ANQGSEA. The V end was cut by 5 bases, the J end by 3 bases, with 11 bases between. CDR3 amino acids: CSVKTGFNQPQHF. DNA of the CDR3: TGCAGCGTTAAAACAGGGTTCAATCAGCCCCAGCATTTT. Complete variable domain (other parts from reference TRBV29-1 and TRBJ1-5): SAVISQKPSRDICQRGTSLTIQCQVDSQVTMMFWYRQQPGQSLTLIATANQGSEATYESGFVIDKFPISRPNLTFSTLTVSNMSPEDSSIYLCSVKTGFNQPQHFGDGTRLSIL.

There are a few counts of this clone. The J gene is TRBJ2-6, the V gene TRBV5-1; no clear D. Germline V gene data show CDR1 as SGHRS and CDR2 as YFSETQ. V was pared by 4 bases and J by 4 bases, with 12 bases between. The CDR3 is made up of 15 amino acids. The CDR3 DNA reads as TGCGCCAGCAGCCCGAGAGGTTTCGGGGCCAACGTCCTGACTTTC. This encodes CASSPRGFGANVLTF.

J is TRBJ2-3 and V is TRBV20-1, with no clear D. Trimming took off 3 bases at V and 4 bases at J, with 14 bases between the two ends. In germline, CDR1 is DFQATT, CDR2 SNEGSKA (reference sequence). The CDR3 consists of 14 residues. CDR3: CSASISRVADTQYF. CDR3 bases: TGCAGTGCTAGTATTAGCCGCGTTGCAGATACGCAGTATTTT.

V is TRBV24-1 and J is TRBJ2-1; 11 nucleotides match TRBD2. The ends lost 4 bases at V and 6 bases at J; junction bases unmatched: 4. Germline loops: CDR1 KGHDR, CDR2 SFDVKD. There are 15 residues in the CDR3. CDR3 protein: CATSDPGTSGNEQFF. The CDR3 DNA is TGTGCCACCAGTGACCCCGGGACTAGCGGCAATGAGCAGTTCTTC.

The chain couples TRBV6-5 to TRBJ1-5; D not resolved. V was shortened by 8 bases and J by 15 bases, with 14 bases between the two germline ends. Germline CDR1 is MNHEY and CDR2 is SVGAGI. This CDR3 has 10 residues. The CDR3 here is CASREAGWHF. The CDR3 DNA is TGTGCCAGCCGAGAGGCCGGGTGGCATTTT.

J is TRBJ2-2 and V is TRBV6-1; no clear D. Trimming shortened V by 0 bases and J by 5 bases, and 16 bases separated the two germline ends. From germline, CDR1 is MNHNS and CDR2 SASEGT. The CDR3 totals 17 residues. The CDR3 protein is CASSEAMAATRTGELFF. CDR3 DNA: TGTGCCAGCAGTGAAGCTATGGCGGCGACTCGGACCGGGGAGCTGTTTTTT.

The chain carries TRBV18 and TRBJ2-3, with 13 bases lining up with TRBD2. CDR3 length equals 20 residues. Germline V gene sequence: CDR1 KGHSH, CDR2 LQKENI. With 8 bases clipped from V and 4 bases from J, the junction kept 21 bases outside the gene matches. CDR3 coding DNA: TGTGCCAGCCCAAACGAGGGACTAGCGGGACCCACGGGTCCCGCAGATACGCAGTATTTT. It codes for CASPNEGLAGPTGPADTQYF.

The chain employs TRBV5-4 and TRBJ1-5; D is unresolved. Trimming left V 5 bases short and J 4 bases short, with 10 bases between. This CDR3 comprises 13 residues. Germline values: CDR1 SGHNT, CDR2 YYREEE (reference sequence). CDR3 coding DNA: TGTGCCAGCAGTTCAGATCATAATCAGCCCCAGCATTTT. This codes for CASSSDHNQPQHF.

This sequence joins TRBV15 and TRBJ2-3; no clear D. Trimming cost V 1 base and J 0 bases, with 11 bases left between them. The CDR3 has 16 residues. Germline assignment: CDR1 LNHNV and CDR2 YYDKDF (reference sequence). The DNA of the CDR3 is TGTGCCACCAGCAGAGCTGGCGGAACTAGCACAGATACGCAGTATTTT. The encoded protein is CATSRAGGTSTDTQYF.

V gene TRBV18 combines with J gene TRBJ1-6; no firm D call. The ends were cut back, 5 bases at V and 5 bases at J, with 7 bases in the middle. The CDR3 contains 13 residues. Looked up from germline, CDR1 is KGHSH and CDR2 is LQKENI. CDR3 sequence: CASSSGNNSPLHF. CDR3 in DNA: TGTGCCAGCTCATCCGGGAATAATTCACCCCTCCACTTT.

The chain has TRBV28 and TRBJ2-7, with D unclear. The V and J ends lost 7 bases and 0 bases respectively, with 19 bases between them. The CDR3 extends over 16 amino acids. Germline V gene sequence: CDR1 MDHEN, CDR2 SYDVKM. In DNA form, the CDR3 reads TGTGCCAGCACATACTCCTCCCGGCGGTTCTCCTACGAGCAGTACTTC. Translating gives CASTYSSRRFSYEQYF.

The chain is built from TRBV18 and TRBJ1-5; D gene ambiguous. The CDR3 contains 14 residues. Germline V CDR1 and CDR2: KGHSH, LQKENI. The germline V and J ends were trimmed by 4 bases and 5 bases, with 12 bases remaining between them. The CDR3 sequence: CASSLPGRYQPQHF. DNA of the CDR3: TGTGCCAGCTCACTCCCTGGCAGGTATCAGCCCCAGCATTTT.

The rearrangement uses TRBV18 and TRBJ2-7; 12 positions agree with TRBD2. The CDR3 is made up of 16 amino acids. The V segment lost 3 bases and the J segment 2 bases; nucleotides outside the gene matches: 5. CDR1 and CDR2 (germline): KGHSH, LQKENI. The CDR3 loop reads CASSPATSGGTYEQYF. DNA of the CDR3: TGTGCCAGCTCACCCGCGACTAGCGGGGGCACCTACGAGCAGTACTTC.

The V gene is TRBV21-1, the J gene TRBJ2-1; no DNA check was done on the table's D call, TRBD1. TRBV21-1 is annotated as a pseudogene. The CDR3 extends over 12 amino acids. The CDR3 spells CASSTQGNEQFF. In nucleotides, the CDR3 is TGTGCCAGCAGCACACAGGGGAACGAGCAGTTCTTC.

This rearrangement joins TRBV7-9 to TRBJ1-4, with D possibly being TRBD1 (5 bases). CDR1 SEHNR and CDR2 FQNEAQ come from the germline V gene (reference sequence). V was shortened by 5 bases and J by 2 bases, with 12 bases between the two germline ends. This CDR3 is 15 amino acids long. In DNA form, the CDR3 reads TGTGCCAGCAGCGCCCAGACAGATACTAATGAAAAACTGTTTTTT. As protein: CASSAQTDTNEKLFF.

Comment on this clone: A read error may account for a junction end that differs from germline. This chain joins TRBV6-5 and TRBJ1-1; no firm D call. This CDR3 region has 12 residues. Germline loops: CDR1 MNHEY, CDR2 SVGAGI. The CDR3 coding sequence is TGTGCCAGCAGTGACTCCTTTGGTAGAGCTTTCTTT. Protein product: CASSDSFGRAFF.

The CDR3 nucleotides are TGTGCCACCAGCAGAGTGAGGACAGGGGGCTCCTACGAGCAGTACTTC. Protein sequence: CATSRVRTGGSYEQYF. The V call is TRBV15, the J call TRBJ2-7, with 10 bases aligning to TRBD1. CDR3 length: 16 amino acids. Germline CDR1 reads LNHNV; CDR2 reads YYDKDF (reference sequence). J gave up 0 bases and V 1 base, and 3 bases lay outside the gene matches. Full variable domain (rest looked up from reference TRBV15 and TRBJ2-7): DAMVIQNPRYQVTQFGKPVTLSCSQTLNHNVMYWYQQKSSQAPKLLFHYYDKDFNNEADTPDNFQSRRPNTSFCFLDIRSPGLGDTAMYLCATSRVRTGGSYEQYFGPGTRLTVT.

Only a few counts were recorded for this clone. The chain recombines TRBV12-3 or TRBV12-4 with TRBJ1-2; 11 bases align to TRBD1. The CDR3 totals 13 residues. V dropped 5 bases and J dropped 6; count of bases not matched to a gene: 2. The CDR3 region is CASSRGQGDGYTF. The CDR3 DNA follows: TGTGCCAGCAGTAGGGGACAGGGGGATGGCTACACCTTC.